What follows are 3 T cell receptor beta chains derived from one specimen sequenced in a study of regulatory T cells in long-lasting Graves disease. As to time point: newly diagnosed GD, antithyroid drugs for less than 3 months. Extracted PBMC RNA gave rise to the TCR library. For TCR beta, libraries came from iRepertoire HTBI primers and Arm-PCR of CDR3 regions. TCRdb re-analysed the multiplex PCR reads in MiXCR, keeping a single row per CDR3 protein. The sample has 400,000 to 500,000 distinct CDR3 sequences; roughly 15% are singletons. These data were likewise used in another study, on T cells in Graves' hyperthyroidism and ophthalmopathy.

The source material was peripheral blood mononuclear cells (PBMCs), sampled at new diagnosis, from a patient treated with antithyroid drugs. These receptors were taken from a woman under 30 with Graves disease.

This clonotype was seen repeatedly, ten times or more. The rearrangement uses TRBV9 and TRBJ2-7, with 9 bases identical to TRBD2. In germline, CDR1 is SGDLS, CDR2 YYNGEE. Trimming took 5 bases from V and 0 from J; bases not matched to a gene: 6. CDR3 length: 15 amino acids. The CDR3 protein is CASSGGLAFSYEQYF. The CDR3 DNA sequence: TGTGCCAGCAGTGGAGGACTAGCGTTCTCCTACGAGCAGTACTTC.

The chain recombines TRBV13 with TRBJ2-5; a possible D gene is TRBD2 (6 bases). CDR1 is PRHDT and CDR2 is FYEKMQ in the germline V gene (reference sequence). V was clipped by 6 bases and J by 2 bases, with 16 bases between them. The CDR3 length is 15 residues. This CDR3 is CASSYLGGGQETQYF. The CDR3 DNA sequence: TGTGCCAGCAGTTACTTGGGTGGGGGGCAAGAGACCCAGTACTTC.

This clonotype was observed at least ten times. The chain couples TRBV7-9 to TRBJ2-7, with no clear D. The CDR3 has 12 amino acids. V shed 8 bases and J shed 2 bases, with 10 bases lying between them. Germline CDR1 reads SEHNR; CDR2 reads FQNEAQ (reference sequence). The CDR3: CASGSGPYEQYF. The CDR3 DNA reads as TGTGCCAGCGGGTCGGGTCCCTACGAGCAGTACTTC.